What follows is one T cell receptor beta chain and its context. The data are from a study of blood T cell repertoires in COVID-19. Participant age was roughly 18 to 89 years, and participants resided in about 25 US areas. TCRdb's table, derived via immunoSEQ multiplex PCR, lists solely in-frame clones and lacks some. The sample consists of 150,000 to 200,000 clones, about four fifths of them appearing once. Trimming removed 4 bases from V and 2 bases from J; junction bases left unmatched: 17. In germline, CDR1 is SQVTM, CDR2 ANQGSEA. This CDR3 is 18 amino acids long. V is TRBV29-1 and J is TRBJ2-3, with 8 nucleotides matching TRBD1. The source of this sequence is a man aged 50 or older who had recovered from COVID-19. Material for sequencing was PBMCs or T cells enriched from blood (not recorded which). The CDR3 bases are TGCAGCGTTGGAGGACAGGGTGAAGATAACCCCCTCACAGATACGCAGTATTTT. Encoded protein: CSVGGQGEDNPLTDTQYF.